What follows are 28 T cell receptor beta chains derived from one specimen sequenced in a study of OX40 agonist ivuxolimab in advanced cancers. Measured with immunoSEQ multiplex PCR; TCRdb has only the in-frame clones, and not every one. The profile covers roughly 80,000 clones, with roughly 91% appearing a single time and approximately 14% taken by the ten largest. The sequences come from CD4+ or CD8+ T cells sorted from blood, collected in a trial of the OX40 agonist ivuxolimab. The receptors stem from an adult with an advanced solid tumor such as melanoma, head and neck, liver or kidney cancer.

Comments on this clone: Distinct nucleotide sequences in the sample also encode this CDR3. The chain employs TRBV27 and TRBJ1-1; TRBD1 aligns across 11 bases. Trimming cost V 6 bases and J 0 bases; bases outside gene matches: 9. From germline, CDR1 is MNHEY and CDR2 SMNVEV (reference sequence). This CDR3 has 17 residues. The CDR3 spells CASRPGTGGILNTEAFF. The CDR3 DNA follows: TGTGCCAGCAGACCGGGGACAGGGGGGATCTTGAACACTGAAGCTTTCTTT.

The chain has TRBV28 and TRBJ2-7, with D possibly TRBD2 on 6 matching bases. Germline V gives CDR1 MDHEN, CDR2 SYDVKM. Trimming left V 2 bases short and J 5 bases short, with 7 bases between. The CDR3 runs 12 residues. Here the CDR3 reads CASSLGGDEQYF. The DNA for the CDR3 is TGTGCCAGCAGTTTAGGAGGGGACGAGCAGTACTTC.

V is TRBV9 and J is TRBJ2-3, with no clear D. Per germline, CDR1 SGDLS and CDR2 YYNGEE. The CDR3 consists of 15 residues. Trimming stripped 3 bases from V and 3 bases from J, with 14 bases between. The CDR3 DNA sequence: TGTGCCAGCAGCGAGTCCCGGGCACAGACAGATACGCAGTATTTT. It codes for CASSESRAQTDTQYF.

The chain joins TRBV4-3 to TRBJ1-4; no firm D call. The V gene's germline CDR1 is LGHNA and CDR2 YSLEER. V was trimmed by 0 bases and J by 3 bases, leaving 11 bases between them. The CDR3 covers 16 residues. The chain's CDR3 is CASSQDGTPANEKLFF. The CDR3 DNA sequence: TGCGCCAGCAGCCAAGATGGTACTCCGGCTAATGAAAAACTGTTTTTT.

V gene TRBV6-5 combines with J gene TRBJ2-7, with TRBD2 matching over 9 bases. Germline CDR1 is MNHEY and CDR2 is SVGAGI. CDR3 length equals 14 residues. Trimming removed 7 bases from V and 1 base from J; junction bases left unmatched: 5. CDR3 protein: CASNPSGASYEQYF. CDR3 coding DNA: TGTGCCAGCAATCCTAGCGGGGCGTCCTACGAGCAGTACTTC.

This clone was found a few times. The V call is TRBV25-1, the J call TRBJ1-1, with D unresolved. The germline V gene has CDR1 MGHDK and CDR2 SYGVNS. The length of the CDR3 is 11 residues. V lost 10 bases and J 6 bases, leaving 12 bases between the germline ends. The chain's CDR3 is CAIRVGSEAFF. CDR3 coding DNA: TGTGCCATCCGGGTGGGCTCTGAAGCTTTCTTT.

CDR3 coding DNA: TGTGCCAGTAGTATCGAGAGACAGGGCTTATACGAGCAGTACTTC. Amino acids: CASSIERQGLYEQYF. The chain is built from TRBV19 and TRBJ2-7, with 7 positions matching TRBD1. The CDR3 has 15 residues. V lost 3 bases and J lost 4; bases outside the gene matches: 9. The germline CDR1 and CDR2 sequences are LNHDA and SQIVND (reference sequence).

The V and J genes are TRBV4-1 and TRBJ2-7, with D perhaps matching TRBD1 (5 bases). V dropped 0 bases and J dropped 2 bases, with 17 bases sitting between them. This CDR3 region has 17 residues. Germline values: CDR1 MGHRA, CDR2 YSYEKL. The chain's CDR3 is CASSQEGLSDLPYEQYF. The CDR3 region has the DNA TGCGCCAGCAGCCAAGAGGGGCTCTCTGACTTGCCCTACGAGCAGTACTTC.

V and J are TRBV11-2 and TRBJ1-5; possible D gene TRBD1, 6 bases. V lost 1 base and J lost 6, with 13 bases in between. This CDR3 has 15 residues. The germline V gene has CDR1 SGHAT and CDR2 FQNNGV. The CDR3 spells CASSLGRGASQPQHF. CDR3 coding DNA: TGTGCCAGCAGCTTAGGCAGGGGAGCGAGTCAGCCCCAGCATTTT.

Here the CDR3 DNA reads TGCGCCAGCAACAGCCCGGGGACGGCTAACACCGGGGAGCTGTTTTTT. Residues: CASNSPGTANTGELFF. The rearrangement joins TRBV4-1 to TRBJ2-2; D may be TRBD1 or TRBD2 (5 bases each). The CDR3 runs to 16 residues. V was trimmed by 7 bases and J by 2 bases, leaving 17 bases between them. Germline V CDR1 and CDR2: MGHRA, YSYEKL.

The J gene is TRBJ2-1, the V gene TRBV9, with D hard to call. Germline loops: CDR1 SGDLS, CDR2 YYNGEE. The CDR3 is 15 amino acids. V lost 3 bases and J 1 base, leaving 11 bases between the germline ends. Here the CDR3 DNA reads TGTGCCAGCAGCGCTGACGCACCATCCTACAATGAGCAGTTCTTC. Protein: CASSADAPSYNEQFF.

The chain couples TRBV28 to TRBJ2-7; D is possibly TRBD1 (6 bases). Trimming pared 3 bases from V and 0 bases from J, leaving 15 bases between. This CDR3 is 16 amino acids long. Germline CDR1 is MDHEN and CDR2 is SYDVKM. The CDR3 bases are TGTGCCAGCAGTTTGTTTCAGGGGCCAAACTCCTACGAGCAGTACTTC. Its translation is CASSLFQGPNSYEQYF.

The V and J genes are TRBV9 and TRBJ1-3, with 8 bases matching TRBD1. The ends lost 4 bases at V and 3 bases at J; junction bases unmatched: 3. This CDR3 has 14 residues. The germline V gene encodes CDR1 SGDLS and CDR2 YYNGEE. The CDR3 nucleotides are TGTGCCAGCAGCCTTGACAGGGGTGGAAACACCATATATTTT. It translates to CASSLDRGGNTIYF.

V and J are TRBV9 and TRBJ2-7; D gene unclear. Germline V gene data show CDR1 as SGDLS and CDR2 as YYNGEE. The V gene lost 4 bases and the J gene lost 0 bases, with 26 bases spanning the gap. This CDR3 is 19 amino acids long. For the CDR3, the DNA is TGTGCCAGCAGCCTAAGCACCGGGCCGGCGGATCTCCCCTCCTACGAGCAGTACTTC. Its protein is CASSLSTGPADLPSYEQYF. The full variable domain, completed using reference TRBV9 and TRBJ2-7, is DSGVTQTPKHLITATGQRVTLRCSPRSGDLSVYWYQQSLDQGLQFLIQYYNGEERAKGNILERFSAQQFPDLHSELNLSSLELGDSALYFCASSLSTGPADLPSYEQYFGPGTRLTVT.

The chain is built from TRBV5-4 and TRBJ1-1, with D perhaps TRBD1 (6 bases). The germline CDR1 and CDR2 sequences are SGHNT and YYREEE (reference sequence). Trimming cost V 4 bases and J 4 bases, with 14 bases left between them. The CDR3 loop spans 14 amino acids. CDR3: CASSPLGGGTEAFF. In DNA form, the CDR3 reads TGTGCCAGCAGCCCATTAGGGGGGGGCACTGAAGCTTTCTTT.

This chain joins TRBV19 and TRBJ2-1, with D possibly being TRBD2 (6 bases). The V and J ends lost 1 base and 1 base respectively, with 8 bases between them. The CDR3 has 15 residues. Germline values: CDR1 LNHDA, CDR2 SQIVND (reference sequence). CDR3 nucleotide sequence: TGTGCCAGTAGTATAGGCGGGAATTCCTACAATGAGCAGTTCTTC. Its translation is CASSIGGNSYNEQFF.

This chain uses TRBV11-2 with TRBJ1-2; 11 bases agree with TRBD1. V lost 4 bases, J lost 8 bases, and 12 bases stayed unmatched. Germline CDR1 and CDR2: SGHAT and FQNNGV. The CDR3 totals 16 residues. The CDR3 nucleotides are TGTGCCAGCAGCTCCGTGGCGGGGACAGGGGGGGAAGGCTACACCTTC. It codes for CASSSVAGTGGEGYTF.

V is TRBV14 and J is TRBJ2-7; 9 bases fit TRBD1. Germline V lookup: CDR1 SGHDN, CDR2 FVKESK. This CDR3 contains 16 residues. J was trimmed by 5 bases and V by 1 base; bases with no gene match: 9. CDR3 residues: CASSQAWGTGHHEQYF. DNA for the CDR3: TGTGCCAGCAGCCAAGCTTGGGGGACAGGGCACCACGAGCAGTACTTC.

In its sample, this clone was seen once. The chain combines TRBV7-6 with TRBJ2-2, with 11 bases aligning to TRBD2. Germline V lookup: CDR1 SGHVS, CDR2 FNYEAQ. With 4 bases clipped from V and 5 bases from J, the junction kept 9 bases outside the gene matches. This CDR3 comprises 17 residues. CDR3 coding DNA: TGTGCCAGCAGCTCCCTTCTAGCGGGGGGCACTACCGGGGAGCTGTTTTTT. It translates to CASSSLLAGGTTGELFF.

This chain links TRBV6-4 with TRBJ1-2, with TRBD1 matching over 10 bases. Germline-derived CDR1 and CDR2 are MRHNA and SNTAGT. The CDR3 consists of 14 residues. V lost 6 bases and J lost 5; bases outside the gene matches: 6. CDR3 in DNA: TGTGCCAGCAGCCCGACAGGGGGCAATTATGGCTACACCTTC. It encodes CASSPTGGNYGYTF.

V usage is TRBV7-3 and J usage is TRBJ2-3, with 7 bases aligning to TRBD2. The germline V gene has CDR1 SGHTA and CDR2 FQGTGA. J was trimmed by 1 base and V by 5 bases; bases with no gene match: 12. The CDR3 is 17 residues long. The CDR3 sequence: CASSTKVASGRTDTQYF. The DNA for the CDR3 is TGTGCCAGCAGCACGAAGGTGGCTAGCGGACGCACAGATACGCAGTATTTT.

This clone was found once. The chain is built from TRBV4-1 and TRBJ2-7; 14 nucleotides agree with TRBD2. V lost 0 bases to trimming and J lost 3 bases; unmatched junction nucleotides: 4. From germline, CDR1 is MGHRA and CDR2 YSYEKL. There are 17 residues in the CDR3. CDR3 in DNA: TGCGCCAGCAGCCAAGACGGGACTAGCGGGGGAGTCTACGAGCAGTACTTC. Its translation is CASSQDGTSGGVYEQYF.

The genes are TRBV7-3 and TRBJ2-3; 7 bases match TRBD2. The germline V gene has CDR1 SGHTA and CDR2 FQGTGA. The CDR3 sequence is 15 residues long. J gave up 2 bases and V 5 bases, and 7 bases lay outside the gene matches. The chain's CDR3 is CASSPLAGDTDTQYF. The CDR3 DNA follows: TGTGCCAGCAGCCCACTTGCGGGGGACACAGATACGCAGTATTTT.

The rearrangement links TRBV15 to TRBJ1-1; D is ambiguous. The CDR3 totals 13 residues. Germline V gene sequence: CDR1 LNHNV, CDR2 YYDKDF (reference sequence). Trimming took 0 bases from V and 5 from J, leaving 7 bases between them. The CDR3 sequence: CATSRERATEAFF. The CDR3 DNA sequence: TGTGCCACCAGCAGAGAAAGGGCTACTGAAGCTTTCTTT.

CDR3 in amino acids: CATGNPQSDSPLHF. The CDR3, as DNA: TGCGCAACGGGTAACCCACAATCGGATTCACCCCTCCACTTT. The chain couples TRBV10-2 to TRBJ1-6, with D unclear. This CDR3 has 14 residues. CDR1 is WSHSY, CDR2 SAAADI, per germline.

V and J are TRBV7-9 and TRBJ2-1; TRBD2 matches 9 bases. Germline V lookup: CDR1 SEHNR, CDR2 FQNEAQ (reference sequence). The V segment lost 7 bases and the J segment 9 bases; nucleotides outside the gene matches: 7. This CDR3 is built from 13 residues. In DNA, the CDR3 is TGTGCCAGCATGCGGGAGGGAGGCAGTGAGCAGTTCTTC. This codes for CASMREGGSEQFF.

V usage is TRBV5-4 and J usage is TRBJ2-7, with no clear D. V was cut by 1 base and J by 3 bases, with 5 bases left in between. CDR3 length: 12 residues. The germline V gene has CDR1 SGHNT and CDR2 YYREEE (reference sequence). CDR3 DNA sequence: TGTGCCAGCAGCTTGTATGACTACGAGCAGTACTTC. Translating gives CASSLYDYEQYF.

For this clone: Other DNA sequences within the sample encode an identical CDR3. This chain connects TRBV7-9 to TRBJ1-2; D possibly corresponds to TRBD1 (6 bases). The CDR3 is 13 amino acids. Germline loops: CDR1 SEHNR, CDR2 FQNEAQ (reference sequence). The germline V and J ends were trimmed by 5 bases and 4 bases, with 11 bases remaining between them. In nucleotides, the CDR3 is TGTGCCAGCAGCCTAACGACAGGCTATGGCTACACCTTC. Translation gives CASSLTTGYGYTF.